This entry lists 25 T cell receptor beta chains sequenced from one sample in a study of type 1 regulatory T cells. Study observations and caveats: Compared with non-Tr1 cells, Tr1 cells showed a narrower TCR repertoire.

Their cognate antigens are unknown. TCRdb passed the reads through MiXCR, listing each CDR3 protein once. The sample includes under 75,000 distinct CDR3 sequences, around 21% seen only once; the top ten take less than 10%. The sample consisted of cultured type 1 regulatory T (Tr1) cells, either the whole culture or a sorted fraction (not recorded which). The receptors here all came from a human donor in good health.

This clonotype was recorded at least ten times. The rearrangement links TRBV5-1 to TRBJ2-3, with D perhaps being TRBD1 or TRBD2 (5 bases each). Per the germline V gene, CDR1 is SGHRS and CDR2 is YFSETQ. Trimming shortened V by 0 bases and J by 5 bases, and 10 bases separated the two germline ends. CDR3 size: 14 residues. This chain's CDR3 is CASSLGGVGDTQYF. In DNA, the CDR3 is TGCGCCAGCAGCTTGGGAGGGGTCGGAGATACGCAGTATTTT.

This chain connects TRBV29-1 to TRBJ2-2; D remains ambiguous. The CDR3 covers 11 residues. Trimming took off 7 bases at V and 4 bases at J, with 7 bases between the two ends. CDR1 SQVTM and CDR2 ANQGSEA come from the germline V gene. CDR3 region: CSGTATGELFF. The CDR3 DNA reads TGCAGCGGTACAGCCACCGGGGAGCTGTTTTTT.

The chain employs TRBV3-1 and TRBJ1-6; no definite D call. The V end lost 4 bases, the J end lost 2 bases, and 6 bases lay between the germline ends. Germline V lookup: CDR1 LGHDT, CDR2 YNNKEL (reference sequence). The CDR3 has 14 residues. In nucleotides, the CDR3 is TGTGCCAGCAGCCCTGGACCCTATAATTCACCCCTCCACTTT. Translating gives CASSPGPYNSPLHF.

Only a few counts were recorded for this clonotype. V gene TRBV27 combines with J gene TRBJ1-5; 7 nucleotides agree with TRBD1. V lost 4 bases and J lost 2; bases outside the gene matches: 2. This CDR3 region has 14 residues. CDR1 and CDR2 (germline): MNHEY, SMNVEV (reference sequence). For the CDR3, the DNA is TGTGCCAGCAGTTCAGGGGGAGGCAATCAGCCCCAGCATTTT. Its translation: CASSSGGGNQPQHF.

This clonotype has more than one count but fewer than ten. This chain uses TRBV7-3 with TRBJ1-1; TRBD1 might be the D (6 bases). The germline V gene encodes CDR1 SGHTA and CDR2 FQGTGA. This CDR3 region has 14 residues. The V end lost 6 bases, the J end lost 5 bases, and 16 bases lay between the germline ends. Written as DNA, the CDR3 is TGTGCCAGCAGTCCGACAGGTCGGGGGACTGAAGCTTTCTTT. Encoded protein: CASSPTGRGTEAFF.

This chain links TRBV3-1 with TRBJ2-1; 8 bases map to TRBD2. Germline loops: CDR1 LGHDT, CDR2 YNNKEL (reference sequence). This CDR3 region has 16 residues. V lost 0 bases, J lost 4 bases, and 5 bases stayed unmatched. The CDR3 here is CASSQDGTSGYNEQFF. DNA of the CDR3: TGTGCCAGCAGCCAAGATGGAACTAGCGGATACAATGAGCAGTTCTTC.

This clonotype appeared a few times. The chain employs TRBV5-1 and TRBJ1-1; TRBD1 matches at 9 bases. J was trimmed by 3 bases and V by 2 bases; bases with no gene match: 2. Germline V lookup: CDR1 SGHRS, CDR2 YFSETQ. CDR3 length equals 14 residues. The CDR3 here is CASSLQGADTEAFF. The CDR3 bases are TGCGCCAGCAGCTTACAGGGGGCAGACACTGAAGCTTTCTTT.

This clonotype has a handful of counts. The V and J genes are TRBV5-1 and TRBJ2-1; no firm D call. This CDR3 spans 13 amino acids. Trimming took off 5 bases at V and 9 bases at J, with 15 bases between the two ends. CDR1 is SGHRS and CDR2 is YFSETQ in the germline V gene. DNA of the CDR3: TGCGCCAGCAGAAGAATCGTGGGTGGTGAGCAGTTCTTC. It translates to CASRRIVGGEQFF. Variable domain in full (rest from reference TRBV5-1 and TRBJ2-1): KAGVTQTPRYLIKTRGQQVTLSCSPISGHRSVSWYQQTPGQGLQFLFEYFSETQRNKGNFPGRFSGRQFSNSRSEMNVSTLELGDSALYLCASRRIVGGEQFFGPGTRLTVL.

The V gene is TRBV7-8, the J gene TRBJ2-1; 7 bases are a match to TRBD1. Trimming took 4 bases from V and 5 from J; bases not matched to a gene: 2. CDR3 length: 13 residues. Germline V CDR1 and CDR2: SGHVS, FQNEAQ. The CDR3 loop reads CASSSDRHNEQFF. The CDR3 bases are TGTGCCAGCAGCTCGGACAGGCACAATGAGCAGTTCTTC.

This clonotype was recorded at least ten times. This CDR3 reads CASRGGLQPQHF. The CDR3 region has the DNA TGTGCCAGCAGGGGAGGGCTTCAGCCCCAGCATTTT. V usage is TRBV28 and J usage is TRBJ1-5; no clear D gene. Trimming left V 6 bases short and J 6 bases short, with 9 bases between. The V gene's germline CDR1 is MDHEN and CDR2 SYDVKM. The CDR3 is 12 amino acids. The whole variable domain, remainder taken from reference TRBV28 and TRBJ1-5, is DVKVTQSSRYLVKRTGEKVFLECVQDMDHENMFWYRQDPGLGLRLIYFSYDVKMKEKGDIPEGYSVSREKKERFSLILESASTNQTSMYLCASRGGLQPQHFGDGTRLSIL.

This clonotype is termed medium-sized. The chain uses TRBV5-1 and TRBJ2-7, with D possibly matching TRBD1 (5 bases). The length of the CDR3 is 14 residues. Per the germline V gene, CDR1 is SGHRS and CDR2 is YFSETQ. The germline V and J ends were trimmed by 4 bases and 6 bases, with 17 bases remaining between them. The CDR3 coding sequence is TGCGCCAGCAGCGCAGGGTATGTTTCGACCGAGCAGTACTTC. This translates into CASSAGYVSTEQYF.

This clonotype was picked up a small number of times. This sequence joins TRBV7-2 and TRBJ1-2; 8 bases align to TRBD1. CDR3 length equals 14 residues. The junction had 12 bases not matched to a gene; V was cut back by 5 bases and J by 10 bases. Germline CDR1 and CDR2: SGHTA and FQGNSA. CDR3: CASSADRVSGAYTF. The DNA for the CDR3 is TGTGCCAGCAGCGCGGACAGGGTTTCGGGAGCCTACACCTTC.

This clonotype was detected a few times. The chain has TRBV6-1 and TRBJ1-1; D gene unclear. Germline assignment: CDR1 MNHNS and CDR2 SASEGT. The length of the CDR3 is 11 residues. V lost 2 bases to trimming and J lost 11 bases, with 9 bases between them. The CDR3 is CASSEWGGAFF. The CDR3 nucleotides are TGTGCCAGCAGTGAATGGGGTGGGGCTTTCTTT.

The sample holds a few counts of this clonotype. The V call is TRBV7-9, the J call TRBJ2-5; weak D call: TRBD1 (6 bases). The CDR3 totals 14 residues. Trimming shortened V by 3 bases and J by 1 base, and 9 bases separated the two germline ends. Germline V gives CDR1 SEHNR, CDR2 FQNEAQ (reference sequence). This chain's CDR3 is CASSLDSLQETQYF. CDR3 in DNA: TGTGCCAGCAGCTTGGACAGCCTCCAAGAGACCCAGTACTTC.

This clonotype was observed at least ten times. The CDR3 spells CASSHERTGQFF. CDR3 in DNA: TGTGCCAGCAGCCATGAAAGGACAGGTCAGTTCTTC. This rearrangement joins TRBV7-9 to TRBJ2-1, with TRBD1 matching over 7 bases. Germline V gene lookup returns CDR1 SEHNR and CDR2 FQNEAQ (reference sequence). The V gene end was trimmed by 5 bases and the J gene end by 13 bases; junction bases not matched to a gene: 8. The CDR3 covers 12 residues.

This chain connects TRBV29-1 to TRBJ1-2, with D possibly matching TRBD1 (5 bases). CDR3 size: 12 residues. V was cut by 4 bases and J by 8 bases, with 14 bases left in between. CDR1 is SQVTM and CDR2 is ANQGSEA in the germline V gene. CDR3 bases: TGCAGCGTTGTCTCAGGGACCCTCGGCTACACCTTC. This translates into CSVVSGTLGYTF. Together with reference TRBV29-1 and TRBJ1-2, the CDR3 gives the full variable domain: SAVISQKPSRDICQRGTSLTIQCQVDSQVTMMFWYRQQPGQSLTLIATANQGSEATYESGFVIDKFPISRPNLTFSTLTVSNMSPEDSSIYLCSVVSGTLGYTFGSGTRLTVV.

This sequence joins TRBV20-1 and TRBJ1-4; D perhaps matches TRBD1 (5 bases). The CDR3 is made up of 13 amino acids. Trimming removed 1 base from V and 7 bases from J, with 10 bases in between. Germline CDR1 is DFQATT and CDR2 is SNEGSKA (reference sequence). The CDR3 loop reads CSARVGLGEKLFF. The CDR3 bases are TGCAGTGCTAGAGTGGGGCTTGGTGAAAAACTGTTTTTT.

The chain joins TRBV27 to TRBJ2-5; tentatively, D is TRBD1 or TRBD2 (5 bases each). Germline CDR1 is MNHEY and CDR2 is SMNVEV (reference sequence). With 10 bases removed from V and 2 bases from J, the gap between germline ends came to 14 bases. There are 13 residues in the CDR3. CDR3 region: CAIVGTSQETQYF. Here the CDR3 DNA reads TGTGCCATCGTAGGGACCTCTCAAGAGACCCAGTACTTC.

The genes are TRBV7-9 and TRBJ1-5; possibly TRBD1 for D (5 bases). Trimming took 2 bases from V and 0 from J, leaving 14 bases between them. This CDR3 region has 17 residues. CDR1 is SEHNR, CDR2 FQNEAQ, per germline (reference sequence). The CDR3 loop reads CASSLSGGEYSNQPQHF. The CDR3 nucleotides read TGTGCCAGCAGCTTATCGGGAGGGGAATATAGCAATCAGCCCCAGCATTTT. The full variable domain, completed using reference TRBV7-9 and TRBJ1-5, is DTGVSQNPRHKITKRGQNVTFRCDPISEHNRLYWYRQTLGQGPEFLTYFQNEAQLEKSRLLSDRFSAERPKGSFSTLEIQRTEQGDSAMYLCASSLSGGEYSNQPQHFGDGTRLSIL.

The chain uses TRBV5-1 and TRBJ2-5, with unresolved D. Germline CDR1 reads SGHRS; CDR2 reads YFSETQ. V was shortened by 4 bases and J by 3 bases, with 16 bases between the two germline ends. The CDR3 is made up of 15 amino acids. The CDR3 nucleotides read TGCGCCAGCAGCCCCCGTAGCAATTATGAAGAGACCCAGTACTTC. Its protein product is CASSPRSNYEETQYF.

This rearrangement joins TRBV12-3 or TRBV12-4 to TRBJ2-1; D may be TRBD2 (5 bases). The CDR3 consists of 17 residues. V lost 7 bases, J lost 2 bases, and 21 bases lay in between. The CDR3 protein is CASTSRFGRATYNEQFF. CDR3 nucleotides: TGTGCCAGCACCTCTCGTTTTGGGCGGGCCACCTACAATGAGCAGTTCTTC.

For the CDR3, the DNA is TGTGCCAGCAGCTTAGCGGACAGTCGCGGCTACACCTTC. It translates to CASSLADSRGYTF. This chain links TRBV7-9 with TRBJ1-2, with a weak D call TRBD1 (6 bases). Trimming removed 0 bases at V and 8 bases at J, with 10 bases between. Per germline, CDR1 SEHNR and CDR2 FQNEAQ (reference sequence). The CDR3 runs to 13 residues.

The sample holds a few counts of this clonotype. The chain joins TRBV20-1 to TRBJ2-3, with 8 bases aligning to TRBD2. The J segment lost 5 bases and the V segment lost 5 bases, leaving 6 bases of the junction unmatched. The CDR3 loop spans 13 amino acids. CDR1 is DFQATT and CDR2 is SNEGSKA in the germline V gene (reference sequence). CDR3 bases: TGCAGTGCTGGGGAGAGCGGGAGAGATACGCAGTATTTT. As protein: CSAGESGRDTQYF.

This clonotype was counted a single time. V usage is TRBV7-2 and J usage is TRBJ1-5; D may be TRBD1 (6 bases). The CDR3 extends over 13 amino acids. Per germline, CDR1 SGHTA and CDR2 FQGNSA. Trimming shortened V by 5 bases and J by 6 bases, and 11 bases separated the two germline ends. The CDR3 DNA reads as TGTGCCAGCAGCCTCACAGGGTCTCAGCCCCAGCATTTT. Protein sequence: CASSLTGSQPQHF.

The V call is TRBV27, the J call TRBJ1-2; TRBD1 agrees at 9 bases. J gave up 4 bases and V 6 bases, and 15 bases lay outside the gene matches. Germline CDR1 and CDR2: MNHEY and SMNVEV (reference sequence). The CDR3 is 17 amino acids. This CDR3 reads CASRTQGASTLRYGYTF. The CDR3 DNA reads TGTGCCAGCAGAACACAGGGGGCCTCCACCCTACGCTATGGCTACACCTTC.